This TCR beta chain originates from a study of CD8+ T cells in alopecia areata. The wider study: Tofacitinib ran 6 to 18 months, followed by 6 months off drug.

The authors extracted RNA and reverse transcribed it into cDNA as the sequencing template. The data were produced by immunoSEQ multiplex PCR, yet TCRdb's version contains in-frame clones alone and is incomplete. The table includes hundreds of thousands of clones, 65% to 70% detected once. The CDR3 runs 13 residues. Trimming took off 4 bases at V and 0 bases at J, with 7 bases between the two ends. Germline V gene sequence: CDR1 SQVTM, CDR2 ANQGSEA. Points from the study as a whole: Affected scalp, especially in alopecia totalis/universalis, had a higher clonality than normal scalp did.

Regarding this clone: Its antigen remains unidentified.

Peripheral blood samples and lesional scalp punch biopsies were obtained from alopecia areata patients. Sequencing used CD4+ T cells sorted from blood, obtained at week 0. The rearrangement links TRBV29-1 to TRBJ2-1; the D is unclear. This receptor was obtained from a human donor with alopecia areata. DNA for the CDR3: TGCAGCGTTGCCTCGAGCTCCTACAATGAGCAGTTCTTC. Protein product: CSVASSSYNEQFF.